This T cell receptor beta chain comes out of a study of naive and memory T cell subsets. Looked up from germline, CDR1 is MNHEY and CDR2 is SVGEGT. The V end lost 4 bases, the J end lost 1 base, and 12 bases lay between the germline ends. The CDR3 runs 15 residues. Two oligonucleotides, mixed equimolar, formed the beta constant-region primer covering TRBC1 and TRBC2. The ligated cDNA underwent four PCR rounds using SP2 and nested alpha and beta constant-region primers. Each CDR3 protein gets one entry after TCRdb re-called the UMI-ligation and nested PCR reads with MiXCR. Of over 110,000 distinct CDR3 sequences detected, about 20% appear once; the ten largest clones hold more than 0.6%. Findings and limits, study-wide: Naive repertoires, especially CD8, held a few larger clonotypes, possibly memory cells re-expressing CD45RA.

Comment on this clonotype: The target antigen is unknown.

V and J are TRBV6-2 or TRBV6-3 and TRBJ2-3; weak D call: TRBD2 (7 bases). Sequencing input: naive CD8+ T cells from blood. The clonotype was recovered from a human donor in good health. The CDR3 region has the DNA TGTGCCAGCAGTTCCGGGGGGCTCGGCACAGATACGCAGTATTTT. It encodes CASSSGGLGTDTQYF.